This T cell receptor (beta chain) is from a study of CD8 T cells in Susac syndrome. Overall study results and limits: A relatively small number of individuals underwent TCR sequencing and HLA analysis.

Sequencing of TCR beta covered CD8+ and CD4+ T cells obtained from blood. CD8+ and CD4+ T cells were negatively isolated; TEMRA cells were FACS-enriched. A word on this clonotype: Its matching antigen is unknown.

The RNA, about 0.5 to 1 ug, was put through reverse transcription using random hexamers. The immunoSEQ assay covered 54 Vbeta and 13 Jbeta segments for CDR3. TCRdb reanalysed the immunoSEQ multiplex PCR reads using MiXCR and keeps one entry per CDR3 protein. The table records roughly 170,000 distinct CDR3 sequences, around 93% of them present only once. CDR3 length: 15 amino acids. V shed 0 bases, J shed 5 bases, and the junction held 7 bases outside the gene matches. Germline V gives CDR1 SGDLS, CDR2 YYNGEE. The sequencing input was CD4+ T cells from PBMCs. V usage is TRBV9 and J usage is TRBJ2-7; 8 nucleotides line up with TRBD1. The sequence derives from a human donor with multiple sclerosis. This CDR3 is CASSVGSGGQDEQYF. CDR3 coding DNA: TGTGCCAGCAGCGTAGGGTCAGGGGGCCAAGACGAGCAGTACTTC.